Following are 8 T cell receptor beta chains from one sample sequenced in a study of technical replicates of blood from a handful of donors. Only in-frame clones appear in the TCRdb table, and some are missing; sequencing was by immunoSEQ multiplex PCR. The sample consists of around 100,000 clones, around 96% of them appearing once. Sequenced sample: T cells isolated from PBMCs. The receptors shown here come from a human donor in good health.

Here the CDR3 DNA reads TGTGCCAGCAGCTCCCCGGTGGGACAGGGCGGCTACGAGCAGTACTTC. Translation: CASSSPVGQGGYEQYF. V gene TRBV7-9 combines with J gene TRBJ2-7; 9 nucleotides match TRBD1. The germline gives CDR1 SEHNR, CDR2 FQNEAQ (reference sequence). The V segment lost 4 bases and the J segment 3 bases; nucleotides outside the gene matches: 10. The CDR3 runs to 16 residues.

V and J are TRBV7-3 and TRBJ2-3, with TRBD2 identical over 14 bases. Trimming cost V 3 bases and J 4 bases; bases outside gene matches: 3. There are 16 residues in the CDR3. CDR1 SGHTA and CDR2 FQGTGA come from the germline V gene. CDR3: CASSLGLAGVADTQYF. CDR3 in DNA: TGTGCCAGCAGCTTGGGACTAGCGGGAGTTGCAGATACGCAGTATTTT.

The rearrangement links TRBV12-5 to TRBJ1-5, with TRBD1 identical over 10 bases. The CDR3 length is 15 residues. Per germline, CDR1 LGHNT and CDR2 FRNRAP. The junction had 5 bases not matched to a gene; V was cut back by 5 bases and J by 4 bases. The CDR3 loop reads CASGRDRGENQPQHF. The CDR3 DNA reads as TGTGCTAGTGGTCGGGACAGGGGCGAAAATCAGCCCCAGCATTTT.

The chain has TRBV25-1 and TRBJ1-1, with D possibly matching TRBD1 (6 bases). Germline CDR1 MGHDK, CDR2 SYGVNS. Trimming removed 10 bases from V and 0 bases from J, with 12 bases in between. This CDR3 contains 13 residues. The CDR3 coding sequence is TGTGCCACCCGGACAGAAATGAACACTGAAGCTTTCTTT. Protein product: CATRTEMNTEAFF.

This clone occurred a few times. The genes are TRBV7-8 and TRBJ1-1; D might be TRBD1 (5 bases). V lost 5 bases and J lost 1, with 14 bases in between. Germline V CDR1 and CDR2: SGHVS, FQNEAQ. The CDR3 has 15 amino acids. The CDR3 region is CASSTKGLQNTEAFF. The DNA of the CDR3 is TGTGCCAGCAGCACGAAGGGACTCCAGAACACTGAAGCTTTCTTT.

The chain employs TRBV2 and TRBJ1-5; TRBD1 aligns across 7 bases. The J segment lost 4 bases and the V segment lost 8 bases, leaving 8 bases of the junction unmatched. The CDR3 covers 14 residues. The germline V gene has CDR1 SNHLY and CDR2 FYNNEI. The CDR3 sequence: CASRRGTENQPQHF. CDR3 coding DNA: TGTGCCAGCCGTCGAGGGACAGAAAATCAGCCCCAGCATTTT.

The chain links TRBV30 to TRBJ2-1; the match to TRBD2 covers 7 bases. Germline CDR1 GTSNPN, CDR2 SVGIG (reference sequence). V dropped 3 bases and J dropped 7; count of bases not matched to a gene: 15. The CDR3 covers 16 residues. The CDR3 nucleotides are TGTGCCTGGAGCGACCGAGGGGCGGGAGCTTTGAATGAGCAGTTCTTC. Its translation is CAWSDRGAGALNEQFF.

J is TRBJ1-2 and V is TRBV27, with 8 bases fitting TRBD1. Losses at the gene ends were 11 bases for V and 2 bases for J; bases not matched to a gene: 22. Germline CDR1 reads MNHEY; CDR2 reads SMNVEV (reference sequence). The CDR3 runs to 18 residues. CDR3 residues: CARNYPGTGRIGNYGYTF. CDR3 DNA: TGTGCCCGCAACTACCCCGGGACAGGTAGGATAGGGAACTATGGCTACACCTTC.